This entry concerns a single TCR beta chain. The sample comes from a study of blood T cell repertoires in COVID-19. Whole-study context: The United States, Italy and Spain supplied acute and convalescent COVID-19 samples.

Under the authors' procedure: Estimates of nucleated cell counts were drawn from the amplification of reference gene primers. Assay: immunoSEQ multiplex PCR; the TCRdb copy retains only in-frame clones and omits some. The DNA gave D and trimming, while V, J and clone size come from that table. The sample contains just under 350,000 clones, around 83% of which appear only once. The specimen was peripheral blood. The sequence derives from a man aged 25-40 years with active or convalescent COVID-19.

DNA for the CDR3: TGTGCCAGCAGCGGACAGGGGCACTATGGCTACACCTTC. Translated: CASSGQGHYGYTF. V is TRBV12-3 or TRBV12-4 and J is TRBJ1-2, with TRBD1 matching over 9 bases. With V trimmed by 6 bases and J by 3 bases, 2 bases remained unmatched. This CDR3 spans 13 amino acids.